This T cell receptor beta chain was found in a study of blood T cell repertoires in COVID-19. The repertoire was sequenced with immunoSEQ multiplex PCR; TCRdb's copy has only in-frame clones and lacks some. The table has around 250,000 clones, around four fifths seen once. The sample was peripheral blood. This TCR derives from a man aged 80 or over with acute or convalescent COVID-19.

CDR3 region: CASSPTGVEANEKLFF. CDR3 sequence (DNA): TGTGCCAGCTCCCCCACAGGGGTGGAGGCTAATGAAAAACTGTTTTTT. The rearrangement joins TRBV18 to TRBJ1-4; 7 bases are shared with TRBD1. V trimming: 6 bases; J trimming: 3 bases; junction bases outside the gene matches: 10. Germline-derived CDR1 and CDR2 are KGHSH and LQKENI. The CDR3 is 16 residues long.